The 26 T cell receptor beta chains listed next were all sequenced from one sample in a study of human T cells and chemical hapten exposure. Documented time point: pre-sensitization, week 0. Treatment of the sample: therapeutic diphenylcyclopropenone sensitization with weekly scalp DPC. MiXCR, run by TCRdb on the RACE reads, gives a single entry per CDR3 protein. The repertoire holds approximately 370,000 distinct CDR3 sequences, about 5.4% seen once, with under 9.5% in the top ten. The sample in question was whole blood, obtained in connection with sensitization to the hapten diphenylcyclopropenone (DPC). All receptors come from a woman younger than 35 with alopecia areata. Some clones in this sample may be carry-over from other donors' samples.

This clonotype has ten or more counts. The rearrangement joins TRBV28 to TRBJ2-7; D unresolved. CDR3 length: 13 amino acids. From germline, CDR1 is MDHEN and CDR2 SYDVKM. The germline V and J ends were trimmed by 2 bases and 11 bases, with 16 bases remaining between them. CDR3 residues: CASSLQSGSPEYF. For the CDR3, the DNA is TGTGCCAGCAGTTTACAATCTGGGTCCCCCGAGTACTTC.

This clonotype occurred a few times. The chain recombines TRBV13 with TRBJ1-2; weak D call: TRBD1 (5 bases). CDR3 size: 15 residues. Trimming took 3 bases from V and 5 from J, leaving 16 bases between them. Germline-derived CDR1 and CDR2 are PRHDT and FYEKMQ (reference sequence). The CDR3 reads CASSLYGGDEYGYTF. In nucleotides, the CDR3 is TGTGCCAGCAGCTTGTATGGGGGAGACGAATATGGCTACACCTTC.

The chain employs TRBV7-2 and TRBJ1-6; no reliable D call. The V end lost 2 bases, the J end lost 7 bases, and 12 bases lay between the germline ends. There are 15 residues in the CDR3. The germline V gene encodes CDR1 SGHTA and CDR2 FQGNSA. CDR3 amino acids: CASSLSLTGNSPLHF. CDR3 nucleotides: TGTGCCAGCAGCTTAAGCCTGACGGGGAATTCACCCCTCCACTTT.

This clonotype was detected many times. The V gene is TRBV3-1, the J gene TRBJ1-4; D uncertain. The V gene lost 1 base and the J gene lost 4 bases, with 7 bases spanning the gap. The germline V gene encodes CDR1 LGHDT and CDR2 YNNKEL (reference sequence). This CDR3 spans 14 amino acids. The CDR3, as DNA: TGTGCCAGCAGCCAAGGGGATCTTAATGAAAAACTGTTTTTT. This gives the protein CASSQGDLNEKLFF.

This clonotype was found many times. This chain connects TRBV15 to TRBJ1-4; TRBD1 matches at 7 bases. This CDR3 has 15 residues. J lost 2 bases, V lost 2 bases, and 2 bases had no gene match. CDR1 and CDR2 (germline): LNHNV, YYDKDF (reference sequence). For the CDR3, the DNA is TGTGCCACCAGCAGACGACAGGGCACTAATGAAAAACTGTTTTTT. Residues: CATSRRQGTNEKLFF. Full variable domain (missing parts from reference TRBV15 and TRBJ1-4): DAMVIQNPRYQVTQFGKPVTLSCSQTLNHNVMYWYQQKSSQAPKLLFHYYDKDFNNEADTPDNFQSRRPNTSFCFLDIRSPGLGDTAMYLCATSRRQGTNEKLFFGSGTQLSVL.

The sample holds many counts of this clonotype. The CDR3 is CASSPTSGGTTDTQYF. CDR3 nucleotide sequence: TGTGCCAGCAGTCCGACTAGCGGGGGAACCACAGATACGCAGTATTTT. The chain uses TRBV28 and TRBJ2-3; TRBD2 matches at 12 bases. Unmatched junction bases numbered 5, after V lost 5 bases and J lost 2 bases. This CDR3 contains 16 residues. Germline CDR1 MDHEN, CDR2 SYDVKM.

This clonotype has ten or more counts. This sequence joins TRBV29-1 and TRBJ2-5; no clear D. CDR3 length: 12 residues. CDR1 is SQVTM, CDR2 ANQGSEA, per germline. V lost 3 bases to trimming and J lost 1 base, with 6 bases between them. The CDR3 DNA sequence: TGCAGCGTTGACGACTTCCAAGAGACCCAGTACTTC. It is translated as CSVDDFQETQYF.

The rearrangement joins TRBV21-1 to TRBJ2-1; TRBD1 is the table's D call, not checked against the DNA. TRBV21-1 counts as a pseudogene. This CDR3 is built from 22 residues. The CDR3 is CASSKACPRRGNILDSYNEQFF. In nucleotides, the CDR3 is TGTGCCAGCAGCAAAGCCTGTCCACGGCGGGGGAACATCCTCGACTCCTACAATGAGCAGTTCTTC.

V gene TRBV24-1 combines with J gene TRBJ1-2; D is unclear. This CDR3 contains 15 residues. The V end lost 4 bases, the J end lost 8 bases, and 19 bases lay between the germline ends. CDR1 is KGHDR and CDR2 is SFDVKD in the germline V gene. In DNA, the CDR3 is TGTGCCACCAGTGACCCAGAGAGCAAGCCCAGGGGCTACACCTTC. Translation: CATSDPESKPRGYTF.

This clonotype has a handful of counts. The gene calls are TRBV27 and TRBJ1-2, with unresolved D. CDR1 and CDR2 (germline): MNHEY, SMNVEV (reference sequence). CDR3 length equals 19 residues. Trimming took 2 bases from V and 3 from J, leaving 25 bases between them. The CDR3 is CASSLAHHLRVFGYYGYTF. The CDR3, as DNA: TGTGCCAGCAGTTTAGCCCACCATTTAAGGGTCTTTGGATACTATGGCTACACCTTC.

This clonotype has more than one count but fewer than ten. The chain employs TRBV11-2 and TRBJ1-1; D is uncertain. The germline gives CDR1 SGHAT, CDR2 FQNNGV. Trimming removed 0 bases from V and 4 bases from J, with 3 bases in between. This CDR3 comprises 12 residues. The CDR3 spells CASSLETTEAFF. CDR3 DNA: TGTGCCAGCAGCTTAGAAACCACTGAAGCTTTCTTT.

J is TRBJ1-2 and V is TRBV6-2 or TRBV6-3; D not resolved. The ends were cut back, 5 bases at V and 4 bases at J, with 11 bases in the middle. CDR1 is MNHEY, CDR2 SVGEGT, per germline. There are 13 residues in the CDR3. The CDR3 is CASSKIATYGYTF. The DNA of the CDR3 is TGTGCCAGCAGTAAGATAGCTACCTATGGCTACACCTTC.

In this sample, this clonotype turned up a few times. The chain combines TRBV5-1 with TRBJ2-5, with 10 bases identical to TRBD2. The ends lost 1 base at V and 2 bases at J; junction bases unmatched: 5. Germline CDR1 and CDR2: SGHRS and YFSETQ. The length of the CDR3 is 16 residues. CDR3 coding DNA: TGCGCCAGCAGCTTGAGCTTAGCGGGGGGTCAAGAGACCCAGTACTTC. Residues: CASSLSLAGGQETQYF.

The chain has TRBV20-1 and TRBJ1-2; D call uncertain. V was pared by 3 bases and J by 0 bases, with 8 bases between. Germline CDR1 reads DFQATT; CDR2 reads SNEGSKA (reference sequence). The CDR3 spans 13 residues. The CDR3 spells CSARARSNYGYTF. The CDR3 DNA sequence: TGCAGTGCTAGGGCCAGGTCTAACTATGGCTACACCTTC.

A note on this clonotype: A much bigger clone sits one base away, suggesting this may be a read error. The rearrangement joins TRBV11-2 to TRBJ2-3, with 9 positions matching TRBD2. Trimming at V came to 1 base and at J to 6 bases, leaving 8 bases not matched to a gene. Germline assignment: CDR1 SGHAT and CDR2 FQNNGV. The CDR3 runs 16 residues. DNA for the CDR3: TGTGCCAGCAGCTTAGCAGCGGGGGGCTCCTTGGATACGCAGTATTTT. It codes for CASSLAAGGSLDTQYF.

This clonotype has a handful of counts. The chain recombines TRBV12-3 or TRBV12-4 with TRBJ2-7; no clear D gene. The CDR3 extends over 13 amino acids. With 6 bases removed from V and 2 bases from J, the gap between germline ends came to 11 bases. DNA for the CDR3: TGTGCCAGCAGCTTTGGTATGACCTACGAGCAGTACTTC. This translates into CASSFGMTYEQYF.

This clonotype has a handful of counts. The gene calls are TRBV4-1 and TRBJ1-5; D might be TRBD1 (6 bases). CDR3 size: 19 residues. Per germline, CDR1 MGHRA and CDR2 YSYEKL. V gave up 1 base and J gave up 4 bases, with 23 bases separating them. The CDR3 DNA reads TGCGCCAGCAGCCAAGGGACAGTCGGGGATTTATTAGCAAATCAGCCCCAGCATTTT. Translated: CASSQGTVGDLLANQPQHF.

The genes are TRBV7-8 and TRBJ2-3; D may correspond to TRBD1 or TRBD2 (6 bases each). The CDR3 is made up of 15 amino acids. Trimming took off 2 bases at V and 11 bases at J, with 20 bases between the two ends. CDR1 SGHVS and CDR2 FQNEAQ come from the germline V gene. The CDR3 DNA is TGTGCCAGCAGCTTAACAAGGGGGGAACTTATTAAGCAGTATTTT. Its protein product is CASSLTRGELIKQYF.

This clonotype was detected a few times. The CDR3 end shows no conserved phenylalanine or tryptophan, and so a read error is likely. The V and J genes are TRBV28 and TRBJ1-5; D may be TRBD1 (5 bases). The CDR3 loop spans 20 amino acids. CDR1 and CDR2 (germline): MDHEN, SYDVKM. V shed 7 bases and J shed 1 base, with 29 bases lying between them. The DNA of the CDR3 is TGTGCCAGCATAAGTTCGCCAGGAGGGTCTTGGGGCTTAAGCAATCAGCCCCAGCATCTT. The encoded protein is CASISSPGGSWGLSNQPQHL.

This chain joins TRBV12-3 or TRBV12-4 and TRBJ2-1; D uncertain. V was shortened by 1 base and J by 2 bases, with 9 bases between the two germline ends. The CDR3 has 15 residues. The CDR3 here is CASSLGQEAYNEQFF. The CDR3 bases are TGTGCCAGCAGTTTAGGGCAGGAAGCCTACAATGAGCAGTTCTTC.

This clonotype was observed at least ten times. The chain couples TRBV7-9 to TRBJ1-5; tentatively, D is TRBD1 (5 bases). Trimming shortened V by 8 bases and J by 6 bases, and 14 bases separated the two germline ends. In germline, CDR1 is SEHNR, CDR2 FQNEAQ (reference sequence). The CDR3 is 13 residues long. CDR3 nucleotide sequence: TGTGCCAGCCGCCGAGGGGTTGGTCAGCCCCAGCATTTT. It is translated as CASRRGVGQPQHF.

This chain connects TRBV28 to TRBJ1-2, with a tentative D call TRBD1 (6 bases). Germline V CDR1 and CDR2: MDHEN, SYDVKM. Trimming shortened V by 5 bases and J by 3 bases, and 22 bases separated the two germline ends. The CDR3 has 17 amino acids. The CDR3 sequence: CASSPPWGALPDYGYTF. CDR3 DNA: TGTGCCAGCAGTCCGCCCTGGGGGGCTTTGCCGGACTATGGCTACACCTTC.

There are many counts of this clonotype. This rearrangement joins TRBV11-2 to TRBJ1-1; D is perhaps TRBD1 (5 bases). CDR3 length: 13 residues. Germline V CDR1 and CDR2: SGHAT, FQNNGV. V was shortened by 5 bases and J by 4 bases, with 11 bases between the two germline ends. Here the CDR3 DNA reads TGTGCCAGCAGCCTAAGACAGCCCACTGAAGCTTTCTTT. Translated: CASSLRQPTEAFF.

The genes are TRBV5-1 and TRBJ2-6, with a possible D match to TRBD1 (6 bases). The CDR3 covers 19 residues. V gave up 3 bases and J gave up 0 bases, with 19 bases separating them. Per the germline V gene, CDR1 is SGHRS and CDR2 is YFSETQ. For the CDR3, the DNA is TGCGCCAGCAGCTATGACCCCAGGGGTGGGTCCTCTGGGGCCAACGTCCTGACTTTC. This codes for CASSYDPRGGSSGANVLTF.

This clonotype was detected only a few times. The chain couples TRBV4-2 to TRBJ2-2, with 8 bases fitting TRBD2. Germline V gene data show CDR1 as LGHNA and CDR2 as YNFKEQ. The CDR3 consists of 19 residues. V lost 1 base to trimming and J lost 4 bases; unmatched junction nucleotides: 14. CDR3 in DNA: TGTGCCAGCAGCCAAGTTGTGGATAGCGGGGTGATAGTCACCGGGGAGCTGTTTTTT. Amino acids: CASSQVVDSGVIVTGELFF.

This clonotype was found a few times. This chain joins TRBV7-2 and TRBJ1-5; no clear D. Germline V gene data show CDR1 as SGHTA and CDR2 as FQGNSA. The V gene lost 1 base and the J gene lost 7 bases, with 8 bases spanning the gap. The CDR3 has 13 amino acids. In nucleotides, the CDR3 is TGTGCCAGCAGCTTAGGTGACCTCCAGCCCCAGCATTTT. Translated: CASSLGDLQPQHF. Full variable domain (remainder filled in from reference TRBV7-2 and TRBJ1-5): GAGVSQSPSNKVTEKGKDVELRCDPISGHTALYWYRQSLGQGLEFLIYFQGNSAPDKSGLPSDRFSAERTGGSVSTLTIQRTQQEDSAVYLCASSLGDLQPQHFGDGTRLSIL.